This TCR beta chain appears in the sequencing data of a study of regulatory T cells in long-lasting Graves disease. Through Arm-PCR of CDR3 regions and iRepertoire HTBI primers, TCR beta libraries were built. TCRdb analysed the multiplex PCR reads with MiXCR anew, one entry per CDR3 protein. Counted here are some 350,000 distinct CDR3 sequences, 15% to 20% occurring once; the ten biggest clones make up 20%. Findings of the study overall: Persistent cases favored TRBV28, TRBJ1-2 and TRBJ2-5.

Time point specified: newly diagnosed GD, antithyroid drugs for less than 3 months. From RNA extracted from PBMCs, the TCR library was made. The peripheral blood volume drawn was approximately 9 milliliters, and it was collected into EDTA tubes. On this clonotype itself: Its antigen is as yet unknown. A much larger clone is a single base away; this may be a read error.

Trimming cost V 6 bases and J 6 bases, with 20 bases left between them. The CDR3 has 15 amino acids. This sample was shared with a second study, whose subject was T cells in Graves' hyperthyroidism and ophthalmopathy. That study reports: During a first-round RT-PCR of the TCR CDR3, the HTBI primer set was used.

Sequencing used peripheral blood mononuclear cells (PBMCs), obtained at new diagnosis, from a patient treated with antithyroid drugs. This TCR derives from a woman between 18 and 30 years old with Graves disease. The rearrangement joins TRBV12-3 or TRBV12-4 to TRBJ2-5; tentative D call: TRBD2 (5 bases). The CDR3 region has the DNA TGTGCCAGCAGCCCGGGAAAGGCTTCTGGAAAGACCCAGTACTTC. Amino acids: CASSPGKASGKTQYF.